Listed here are 8 T cell receptor beta chains from one sample, sequenced in a study of blood T cell repertoires in COVID-19. Sequenced by immunoSEQ multiplex PCR; TCRdb stores in-frame clones only, minus some. The sample shows 180,000 or so clones, about 90% of them seen only once. The material sequenced was PBMCs or T cells enriched from blood (not recorded which). The receptors come from a human donor with acute COVID-19. The donor label of this sample is uncertain.

The rearrangement uses TRBV28 and TRBJ2-7; D remains ambiguous. The V gene's germline CDR1 is MDHEN and CDR2 SYDVKM. V lost 7 bases and J 3 bases, leaving 16 bases between the germline ends. The length of the CDR3 is 14 residues. The CDR3 here is CASTWRDRRYEQYF. The CDR3 DNA is TGTGCCAGCACGTGGAGAGACCGCCGCTACGAGCAGTACTTC.

CDR3 amino acids: CASSQQGPPDNSPLHF. The CDR3 DNA sequence: TGTGCCAGCTCACAACAGGGTCCTCCTGATAATTCACCCCTCCACTTT. The genes are TRBV18 and TRBJ1-6; possible D gene TRBD1, 6 bases. The germline V and J ends were trimmed by 4 bases and 5 bases, with 15 bases remaining between them. CDR3 size: 16 residues. From germline, CDR1 is KGHSH and CDR2 LQKENI.

This sequence joins TRBV5-4 and TRBJ2-6; possibly TRBD1 for D (5 bases). CDR1 SGHNT and CDR2 YYREEE come from the germline V gene (reference sequence). The CDR3 length is 16 residues. V was cut by 4 bases and J by 4 bases, with 15 bases left in between. In DNA, the CDR3 is TGTGCCAGCAGCCCGATAGGGGTAGAAGGGGCCAACGTCCTGACTTTC. Translated, it gives CASSPIGVEGANVLTF.

The chain couples TRBV7-9 to TRBJ1-3; unclear D gene. This CDR3 has 14 residues. Germline loops: CDR1 SEHNR, CDR2 FQNEAQ (reference sequence). Trimming removed 4 bases at V and 0 bases at J, with 7 bases between. The CDR3 region has the DNA TGTGCCAGCAGCTCAGACACCTCTGGAAACACCATATATTTT. This gives the protein CASSSDTSGNTIYF.

V and J are TRBV29-1 and TRBJ1-1; 10 bases match TRBD1. Per germline, CDR1 SQVTM and CDR2 ANQGSEA. This CDR3 is built from 16 residues. V shed 1 base, J shed 4 bases, and the junction held 9 bases outside the gene matches. The CDR3 is CSVEGQGAWAFTEAFF. CDR3 DNA sequence: TGCAGCGTTGAAGGACAGGGGGCTTGGGCCTTCACTGAAGCTTTCTTT.

The V and J genes are TRBV4-2 and TRBJ1-3, with D perhaps TRBD1 (6 bases). The V and J ends lost 0 bases and 4 bases respectively, with 13 bases between them. The germline CDR1 and CDR2 sequences are LGHNA and YNFKEQ. This CDR3 spans 16 amino acids. The chain's CDR3 is CASSQEGAEKGNTIYF. DNA of the CDR3: TGTGCCAGCAGCCAAGAGGGGGCAGAAAAGGGAAACACCATATATTTT.

The DNA for the CDR3 is TGTGCCAGCAGCATTGGACAGGGATATGGCTACACCTTC. Translating gives CASSIGQGYGYTF. The chain recombines TRBV7-6 with TRBJ1-2, with 8 positions matching TRBD1. J lost 5 bases, V lost 5 bases, and 4 bases had no gene match. CDR1 is SGHVS, CDR2 FNYEAQ, per germline. This CDR3 comprises 13 residues.

In this sample, this clone turned up once. The CDR3 region has the DNA TGCGCCAGCAGCCAACTGCTACAGGGAATGTACAATGAGCAGTTCTTC. Translating gives CASSQLLQGMYNEQFF. The chain links TRBV4-1 to TRBJ2-1; D possibly corresponds to TRBD1 (6 bases). The germline gives CDR1 MGHRA, CDR2 YSYEKL. This CDR3 comprises 16 residues. The ends were cut back, 2 bases at V and 4 bases at J, with 15 bases in the middle.